This T cell receptor beta chain was identified in a study of T cell repertoires in cytomegalovirus infection. Study at large: Both CMV infection and a matching HLA type were indicated by public TCR beta signatures.

TCRdb ran MiXCR on the reads and lists one entry per CDR3 protein. The table records more than 150,000 distinct CDR3 sequences, under 25% of them present only once. The table lists this clonotype with a few counts. Germline V gives CDR1 MNHEY, CDR2 SVGEGT. The V segment lost 4 bases and the J segment 1 base; nucleotides outside the gene matches: 14. This CDR3 is 19 amino acids long. The sequenced sample consisted of PBMCs. The sequence was collected from a human donor in good health (CMV status not recorded). Some clones in this sample may be carry-over from other donors' samples. V is TRBV6-2 or TRBV6-3 and J is TRBJ2-2; TRBD1 matches at 8 bases. The CDR3 region has the DNA TGTGCCAGCAGTTTCCGTACGATACGACAGGGGAGGAACACCGGGGAGCTGTTTTTT. It encodes CASSFRTIRQGRNTGELFF.